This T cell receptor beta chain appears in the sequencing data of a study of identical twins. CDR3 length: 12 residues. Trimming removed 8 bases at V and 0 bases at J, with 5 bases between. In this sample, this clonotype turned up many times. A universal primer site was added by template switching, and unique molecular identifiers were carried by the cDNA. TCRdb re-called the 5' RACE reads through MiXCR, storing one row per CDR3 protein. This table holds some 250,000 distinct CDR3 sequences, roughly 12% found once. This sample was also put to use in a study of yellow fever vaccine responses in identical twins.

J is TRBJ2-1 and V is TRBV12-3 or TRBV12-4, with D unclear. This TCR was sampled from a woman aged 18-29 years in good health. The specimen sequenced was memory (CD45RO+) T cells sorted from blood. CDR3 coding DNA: TGTGCCAGCTTATACTCCTACAATGAGCAGTTCTTC. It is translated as CASLYSYNEQFF.